This T cell receptor beta chain was observed in a study of breast tumors, draining lymph nodes, adjacent tissues. Study findings and constraints: Data fit most tumor T cells coming from lymph node, expanding in tumor. Luminal-like breast cancer showed significantly greater tumor-nontumor repertoire similarity than basal-like breast cancer did. Data only fit, rather than demonstrated, lymph node origin of most tumor T cells.

MiXCR, run by TCRdb on the multiplex PCR reads, gives a single entry per CDR3 protein. The sample has some 130,000 distinct CDR3 sequences; less than 25% are singletons. Concerning this clonotype itself: Its target is not known.

Breast cancer patients provided tissue from their axillary draining lymph nodes. This sequence was found in a female donor with breast cancer. Some clones in this sample may be carry-over from other donors' samples. Input material: axillary lymph node tissue.

The CDR3, as DNA: TGTGCCAGCACCCTAGGGGGAAGAGGCTCTGGAAACACCATATATTTT. It codes for CASTLGGRGSGNTIYF. The chain employs TRBV12-3 or TRBV12-4 and TRBJ1-3; tentative D call: TRBD1 (6 bases). Trimming shortened V by 7 bases and J by 0 bases, and 16 bases separated the two germline ends. The CDR3 extends over 16 amino acids.